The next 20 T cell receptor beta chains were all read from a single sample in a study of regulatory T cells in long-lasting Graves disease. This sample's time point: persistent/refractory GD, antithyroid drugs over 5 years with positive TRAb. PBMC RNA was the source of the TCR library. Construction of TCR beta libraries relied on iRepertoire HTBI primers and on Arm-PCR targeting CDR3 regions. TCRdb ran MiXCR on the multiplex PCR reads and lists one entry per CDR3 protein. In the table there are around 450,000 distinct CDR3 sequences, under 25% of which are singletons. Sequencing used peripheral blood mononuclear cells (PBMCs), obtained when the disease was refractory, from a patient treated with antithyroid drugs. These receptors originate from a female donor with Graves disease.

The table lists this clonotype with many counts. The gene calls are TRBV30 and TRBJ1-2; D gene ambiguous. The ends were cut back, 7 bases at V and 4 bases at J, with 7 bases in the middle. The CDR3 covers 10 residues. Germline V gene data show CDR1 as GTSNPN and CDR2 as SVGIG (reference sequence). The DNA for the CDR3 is TGTGCCTCCGGGCTCTATGGCTACACCTTC. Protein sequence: CASGLYGYTF.

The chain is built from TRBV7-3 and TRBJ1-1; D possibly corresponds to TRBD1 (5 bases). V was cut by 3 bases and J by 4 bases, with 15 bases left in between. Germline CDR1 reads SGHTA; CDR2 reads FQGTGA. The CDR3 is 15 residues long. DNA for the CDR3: TGTGCCAGCAGCTTTGGTTTTGGGGGTCCCACTGAAGCTTTCTTT. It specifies CASSFGFGGPTEAFF.

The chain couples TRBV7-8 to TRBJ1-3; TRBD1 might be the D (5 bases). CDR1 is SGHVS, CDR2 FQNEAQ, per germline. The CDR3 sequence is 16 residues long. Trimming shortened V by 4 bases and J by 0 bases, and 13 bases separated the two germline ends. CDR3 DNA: TGTGCCAGCAGCTACGACACAGGACACTCTGGAAACACCATATATTTT. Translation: CASSYDTGHSGNTIYF.

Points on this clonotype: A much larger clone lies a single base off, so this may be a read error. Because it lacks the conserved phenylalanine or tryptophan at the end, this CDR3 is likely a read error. The CDR3 DNA is TGCGCCAGCAGCGGAGGGACAGGGGATGGCTACACCCTC. It specifies CASSGGTGDGYTL. This chain links TRBV5-1 with TRBJ1-2, with 10 bases aligning to TRBD1. Per germline, CDR1 SGHRS and CDR2 YFSETQ. V was clipped by 4 bases and J by 6 bases; unmatched bases: 3. CDR3 length equals 13 residues.

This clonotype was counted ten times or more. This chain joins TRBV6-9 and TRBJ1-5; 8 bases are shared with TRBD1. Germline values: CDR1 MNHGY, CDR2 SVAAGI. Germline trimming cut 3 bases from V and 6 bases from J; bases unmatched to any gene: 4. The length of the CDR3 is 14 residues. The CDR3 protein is CASSYDRGSQPQHF. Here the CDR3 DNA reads TGTGCCAGCAGTTACGACAGGGGTAGTCAGCCCCAGCATTTT.

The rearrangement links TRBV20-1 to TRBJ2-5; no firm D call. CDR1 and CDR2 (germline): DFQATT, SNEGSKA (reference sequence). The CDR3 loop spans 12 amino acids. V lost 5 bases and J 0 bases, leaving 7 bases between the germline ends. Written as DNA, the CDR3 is TGCAGTGCTGTCCAGTACCAAGAGACCCAGTACTTC. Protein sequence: CSAVQYQETQYF.

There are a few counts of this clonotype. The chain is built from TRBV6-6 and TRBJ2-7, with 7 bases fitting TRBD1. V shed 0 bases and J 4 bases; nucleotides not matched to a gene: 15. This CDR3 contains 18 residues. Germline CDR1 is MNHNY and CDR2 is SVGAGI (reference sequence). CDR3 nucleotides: TGTGCCAGCAGTTACTCGGTGGGGGTGACAGGGAAGATGTACGAGCAGTACTTC. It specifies CASSYSVGVTGKMYEQYF.

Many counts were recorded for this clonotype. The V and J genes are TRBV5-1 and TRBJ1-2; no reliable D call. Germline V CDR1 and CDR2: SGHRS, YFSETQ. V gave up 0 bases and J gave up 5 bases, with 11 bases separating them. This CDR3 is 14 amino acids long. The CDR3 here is CASSLGPPEYGYTF. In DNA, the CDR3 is TGCGCCAGCAGCTTGGGGCCCCCGGAGTATGGCTACACCTTC. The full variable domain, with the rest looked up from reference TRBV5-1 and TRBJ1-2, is KAGVTQTPRYLIKTRGQQVTLSCSPISGHRSVSWYQQTPGQGLQFLFEYFSETQRNKGNFPGRFSGRQFSNSRSEMNVSTLELGDSALYLCASSLGPPEYGYTFGSGTRLTVV.

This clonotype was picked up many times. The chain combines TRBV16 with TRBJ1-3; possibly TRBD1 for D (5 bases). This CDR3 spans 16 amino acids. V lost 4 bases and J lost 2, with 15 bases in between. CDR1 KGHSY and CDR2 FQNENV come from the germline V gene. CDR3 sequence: CASSPGPDMAGNTIYF. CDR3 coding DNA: TGTGCCAGCAGCCCTGGCCCGGACATGGCTGGAAACACCATATATTTT.

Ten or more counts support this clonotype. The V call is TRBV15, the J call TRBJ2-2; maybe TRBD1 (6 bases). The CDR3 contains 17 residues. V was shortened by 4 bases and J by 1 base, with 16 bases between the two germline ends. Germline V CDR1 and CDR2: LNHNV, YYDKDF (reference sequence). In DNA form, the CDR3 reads TGTGCCACCAGCATCCCCTGGGGGCTAGGGAACACCGGGGAGCTGTTTTTT. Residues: CATSIPWGLGNTGELFF.

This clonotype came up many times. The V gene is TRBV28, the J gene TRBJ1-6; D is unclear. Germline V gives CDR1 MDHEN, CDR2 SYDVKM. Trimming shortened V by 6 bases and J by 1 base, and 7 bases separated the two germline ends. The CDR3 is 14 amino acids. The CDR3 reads CASSPGSYNSPLHF. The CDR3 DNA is TGTGCCAGCAGCCCCGGGTCCTATAATTCACCCCTCCACTTT.

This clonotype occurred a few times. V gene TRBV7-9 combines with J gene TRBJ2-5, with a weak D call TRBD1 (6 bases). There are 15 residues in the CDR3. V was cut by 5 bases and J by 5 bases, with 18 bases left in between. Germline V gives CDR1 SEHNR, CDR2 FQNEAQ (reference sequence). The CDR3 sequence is CASSPPQDRRETQYF. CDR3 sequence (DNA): TGTGCCAGCAGCCCCCCCCAGGACAGAAGGGAGACCCAGTACTTC.

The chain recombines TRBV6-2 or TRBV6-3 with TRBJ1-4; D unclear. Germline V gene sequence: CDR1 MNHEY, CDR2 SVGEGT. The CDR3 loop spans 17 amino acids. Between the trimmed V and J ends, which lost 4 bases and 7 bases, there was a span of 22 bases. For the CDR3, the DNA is TGTGCCAGCAGTTTCACTGCAAAACAGTCGAGGGCTGAAAAACTGTTTTTT. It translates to CASSFTAKQSRAEKLFF.

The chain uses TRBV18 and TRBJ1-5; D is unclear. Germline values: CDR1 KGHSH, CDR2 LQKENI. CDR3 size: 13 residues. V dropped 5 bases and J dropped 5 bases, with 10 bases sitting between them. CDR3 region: CASSDGEDQPQHF. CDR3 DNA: TGTGCCAGCTCAGACGGGGAGGATCAGCCCCAGCATTTT.

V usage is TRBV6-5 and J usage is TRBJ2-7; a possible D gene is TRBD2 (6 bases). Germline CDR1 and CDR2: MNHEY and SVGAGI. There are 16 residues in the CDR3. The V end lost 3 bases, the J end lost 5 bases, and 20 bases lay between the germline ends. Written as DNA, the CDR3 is TGTGCCAGCAGTTATTCGGGCGGGGCCTTGTACGACGAGCAGTACTTC. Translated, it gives CASSYSGGALYDEQYF.

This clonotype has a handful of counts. The CDR3 DNA reads as TGTGCCAGCAGCCAAGGGTTCAGAGGCGTCCTCTATGGCTACACCTTC. Its translation: CASSQGFRGVLYGYTF. The gene calls are TRBV14 and TRBJ1-2; D is undetermined. The germline V gene has CDR1 SGHDN and CDR2 FVKESK. V lost 1 base to trimming and J lost 4 bases, with 16 bases between them. The CDR3 spans 16 residues.

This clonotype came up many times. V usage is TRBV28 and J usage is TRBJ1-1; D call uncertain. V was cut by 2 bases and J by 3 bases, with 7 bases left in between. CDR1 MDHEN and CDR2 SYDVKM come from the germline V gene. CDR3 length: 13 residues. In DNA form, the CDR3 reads TGTGCCAGCAGTTTACGTACCGACACTGAAGCTTTCTTT. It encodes CASSLRTDTEAFF.

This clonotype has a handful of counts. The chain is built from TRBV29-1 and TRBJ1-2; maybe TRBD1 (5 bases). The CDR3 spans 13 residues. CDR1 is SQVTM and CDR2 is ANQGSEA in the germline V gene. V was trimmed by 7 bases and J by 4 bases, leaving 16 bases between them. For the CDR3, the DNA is TGCAGCGGGACCCAGGGAGAGCTCTATGGCTACACCTTC. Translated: CSGTQGELYGYTF.

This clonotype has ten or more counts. CDR3: CASSFSTRGLVYPGANVLTF. CDR3 sequence (DNA): TGTGCCAGCAGTTTCTCTACGCGAGGACTAGTCTATCCTGGGGCCAACGTCCTGACTTTC. The rearrangement links TRBV27 to TRBJ2-6; TRBD2 matches 7 bases. Germline V gene lookup returns CDR1 MNHEY and CDR2 SMNVEV (reference sequence). Germline trimming cut 3 bases from V and 2 bases from J; bases unmatched to any gene: 16. This CDR3 has 20 amino acids.

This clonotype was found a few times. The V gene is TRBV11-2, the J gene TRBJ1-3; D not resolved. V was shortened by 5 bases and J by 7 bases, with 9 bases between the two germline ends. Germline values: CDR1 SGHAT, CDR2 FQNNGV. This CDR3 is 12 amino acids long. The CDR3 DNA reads TGTGCCAGCAGCGATCAAGGGAACACCATATATTTT. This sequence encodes CASSDQGNTIYF. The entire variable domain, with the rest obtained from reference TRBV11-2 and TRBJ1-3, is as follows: EAGVAQSPRYKIIEKRQSVAFWCNPISGHATLYWYQQILGQGPKLLIQFQNNGVVDDSQLPKDRFSAERLKGVDSTLKIQPAKLEDSAVYLCASSDQGNTIYFGEGSWLTVV.